These 12 T cell receptor beta chains originate from one sample sequenced in a study of blood T cell repertoires in COVID-19. The data were produced by immunoSEQ multiplex PCR, yet TCRdb's version contains in-frame clones alone and is incomplete. The data show 75,000 to 95,000 clones, over 90% seen once. Sequenced sample: peripheral blood. These receptors were obtained from a man aged 60-69 years with acute or convalescent COVID-19.

The sample holds a few counts of this clone. V is TRBV10-1 and J is TRBJ1-4; D is possibly TRBD1 (5 bases). CDR1 is WNHNN, CDR2 SYGVQD, per germline (reference sequence). V shed 4 bases and J shed 8 bases, with 20 bases lying between them. The CDR3 runs to 16 residues. CDR3 nucleotides: TGCGCCAGCAGTGGCCCCGGGGGGGGGTTGCAGGAAAAACTGTTTTTT. Translation: CASSGPGGGLQEKLFF.

The J gene is TRBJ2-1, the V gene TRBV7-3, with TRBD2 matching over 8 bases. The V gene end was trimmed by 5 bases and the J gene end by 6 bases; junction bases not matched to a gene: 12. From germline, CDR1 is SGHTA and CDR2 FQGTGA. This CDR3 region has 16 residues. The CDR3 here is CASSPVGAGVRNEQFF. The CDR3 region has the DNA TGTGCCAGCAGCCCGGTTGGAGCGGGAGTCCGCAATGAGCAGTTCTTC. The full variable domain, with the rest looked up from reference TRBV7-3 and TRBJ2-1, is GAGVSQTPSNKVTEKGKYVELRCDPISGHTALYWYRQSLGQGPEFLIYFQGTGAADDSGLPNDRFFAVRPEGSVSTLKIQRTERGDSAVYLCASSPVGAGVRNEQFFGPGTRLTVL.

The rearrangement uses TRBV11-1 and TRBJ2-7; 8 bases align to TRBD2. The CDR3 runs 16 residues. Germline lookup yields CDR1 SGHAT and CDR2 FQDESV (reference sequence). Trimming removed 7 bases from V and 5 bases from J; junction bases left unmatched: 16. The CDR3 DNA sequence: TGTGCCAGCACCAAGATAAAAGCGGGAGTGTTCCACGAGCAGTACTTC. Its protein product is CASTKIKAGVFHEQYF.

Worth noting for this clone: One end of the junction is discordant with germline, which a read error may explain. V and J are TRBV7-3 and TRBJ1-2; a possible D gene is TRBD1 (5 bases). Germline assignment: CDR1 SGHTA and CDR2 FQGTGA. The CDR3 contains 15 residues. The CDR3 loop reads CASSLAPGGRYGYTF. The DNA for the CDR3 is TGCGCCAGCAGCCTAGCTCCGGGGGGGAGGTATGGCTACACCTTC.

The chain has TRBV19 and TRBJ2-5; 7 nucleotides line up with TRBD2. The trim removed 5 bases at V and 3 bases at J, leaving 9 bases unmatched. The CDR3 has 15 residues. Germline CDR1 and CDR2: LNHDA and SQIVND (reference sequence). The CDR3 is CASSQGLELEETQYF. CDR3 nucleotide sequence: TGTGCCAGTAGTCAAGGACTAGAGCTTGAAGAGACCCAGTACTTC.

This clone was observed a handful of times. This chain joins TRBV19 and TRBJ2-1; D not resolved. V was clipped by 0 bases and J by 5 bases, with 11 bases between them. The length of the CDR3 is 15 residues. Per germline, CDR1 LNHDA and CDR2 SQIVND (reference sequence). The CDR3 loop reads CASSIEARLNNEQFF. In DNA, the CDR3 is TGTGCCAGTAGTATAGAGGCTAGACTGAACAATGAGCAGTTCTTC.

This chain uses TRBV29-1 with TRBJ2-2; tentatively, D is TRBD2 (5 bases). Trimming stripped 4 bases from V and 6 bases from J, with 6 bases between. The CDR3 sequence is 11 residues long. Germline V gene lookup returns CDR1 SQVTM and CDR2 ANQGSEA. The CDR3 here is CSVGTPGELFF. In nucleotides, the CDR3 is TGCAGCGTTGGGACTCCCGGGGAGCTGTTTTTT.

The rearrangement links TRBV7-9 to TRBJ1-1; 8 bases are a match to TRBD1. V lost 4 bases to trimming and J lost 0 bases; unmatched junction nucleotides: 4. This CDR3 contains 15 residues. CDR1 is SEHNR and CDR2 is FQNEAQ in the germline V gene (reference sequence). The CDR3 reads CASSSRGRMNTEAFF. The DNA for the CDR3 is TGTGCCAGCAGCTCCAGGGGGCGAATGAACACTGAAGCTTTCTTT.

The chain carries TRBV2 and TRBJ2-7; 8 nucleotides match TRBD2. V was clipped by 7 bases and J by 0 bases; unmatched bases: 5. CDR3 length: 14 amino acids. CDR1 and CDR2 from the germline V gene are SNHLY and FYNNEI. This CDR3 reads CASKVGTSSYEQYF. CDR3 coding DNA: TGTGCCAGCAAAGTGGGGACTAGCTCCTACGAGCAGTACTTC.

This chain joins TRBV20-1 and TRBJ2-7, with 14 bases lining up with TRBD2. The ends lost 3 bases at V and 5 bases at J; junction bases unmatched: 18. Germline lookup yields CDR1 DFQATT and CDR2 SNEGSKA (reference sequence). The CDR3 is 19 amino acids. In nucleotides, the CDR3 is TGCAGTGCTAGTGGATGGACTAGCGGGAGGTCCCTAAGGGGTGACGAGCAGTACTTC. This sequence encodes CSASGWTSGRSLRGDEQYF.

The chain couples TRBV5-1 to TRBJ2-3; D possibly corresponds to TRBD2 (5 bases). The CDR3 is made up of 14 amino acids. V lost 0 bases to trimming and J lost 5 bases, with 10 bases between them. The germline V gene encodes CDR1 SGHRS and CDR2 YFSETQ. The CDR3: CASSLELEGDTQYF. CDR3 nucleotide sequence: TGCGCCAGCAGCTTGGAGCTAGAGGGAGATACGCAGTATTTT.

This clone showed up just once. The V gene is TRBV29-1, the J gene TRBJ2-2; D unresolved. Germline V gene lookup returns CDR1 SQVTM and CDR2 ANQGSEA. The length of the CDR3 is 13 residues. V was cut by 0 bases and J by 2 bases, with 4 bases left in between. This CDR3 is CSVEEQNTGELFF. The CDR3 nucleotides are TGCAGCGTTGAAGAACAAAACACCGGGGAGCTGTTTTTT.